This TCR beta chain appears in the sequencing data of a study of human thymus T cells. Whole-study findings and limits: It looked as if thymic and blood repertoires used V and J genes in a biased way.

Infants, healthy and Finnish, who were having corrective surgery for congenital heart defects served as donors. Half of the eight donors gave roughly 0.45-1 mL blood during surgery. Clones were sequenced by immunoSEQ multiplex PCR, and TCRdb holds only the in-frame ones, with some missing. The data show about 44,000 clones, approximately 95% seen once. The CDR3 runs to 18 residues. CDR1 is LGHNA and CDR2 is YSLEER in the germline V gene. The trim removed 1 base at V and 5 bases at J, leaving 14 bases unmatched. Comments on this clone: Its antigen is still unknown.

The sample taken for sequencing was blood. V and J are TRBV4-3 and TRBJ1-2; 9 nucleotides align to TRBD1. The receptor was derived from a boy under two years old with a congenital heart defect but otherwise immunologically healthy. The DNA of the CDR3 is TGCGCCAGCAGCCAAGTGGGACAGGGAGGTCCTCCTAGATATGGCTACACCTTC. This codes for CASSQVGQGGPPRYGYTF.